The next 27 T cell receptor beta chains were all read from a single sample in a study of cytomegalovirus exposure and HLA in healthy donors. The data were produced by immunoSEQ multiplex PCR, yet TCRdb's version contains in-frame clones alone and is incomplete. The sample gives 150,000 to 200,000 clones, approximately 78% of which show up once; around 1.2% is in the top ten. Sequencing used PBMCs. The receptors originated from a woman aged 30 to 39 in good health and CMV-seronegative.

Only a few counts were recorded for this clone. The genes are TRBV7-2 and TRBJ2-1; 7 bases fit TRBD2. This CDR3 spans 15 amino acids. Germline assignment: CDR1 SGHTA and CDR2 FQGNSA. The junction had 9 bases not matched to a gene; V was cut back by 5 bases and J by 5 bases. CDR3 sequence reads: CASSRSGAKHNEQFF. The CDR3 coding sequence is TGTGCCAGCAGCCGGAGCGGGGCGAAGCACAATGAGCAGTTCTTC. The full variable domain, rest sourced from reference TRBV7-2 and TRBJ2-1, is GAGVSQSPSNKVTEKGKDVELRCDPISGHTALYWYRQSLGQGLEFLIYFQGNSAPDKSGLPSDRFSAERTGGSVSTLTIQRTQQEDSAVYLCASSRSGAKHNEQFFGPGTRLTVL.

This chain uses TRBV6-5 with TRBJ2-5; D might be TRBD2 (6 bases). The CDR3 extends over 13 amino acids. Germline CDR1 is MNHEY and CDR2 is SVGAGI. The V end lost 7 bases, the J end lost 4 bases, and 13 bases lay between the germline ends. In DNA, the CDR3 is TGTGCCAGCACAAGGACGCGGGGAGAGACCCAGTACTTC. Amino acid sequence: CASTRTRGETQYF.

The gene calls are TRBV18 and TRBJ2-7, with 7 bases aligning to TRBD2. Germline CDR1 and CDR2: KGHSH and LQKENI. The CDR3 length is 17 residues. The V and J ends lost 0 bases and 6 bases, in that order; junction bases with no gene match: 14. The CDR3 region has the DNA TGTGCCAGCTCACCACCGATCGGCGGGGGTAGGAGTTCCGAGCAGTACTTC. It translates to CASSPPIGGGRSSEQYF.

V gene TRBV6-6 combines with J gene TRBJ2-7; 7 positions agree with TRBD1. Per the germline V gene, CDR1 is MNHNY and CDR2 is SVGAGI (reference sequence). This CDR3 spans 13 amino acids. V trimming: 8 bases; J trimming: 1 base; junction bases outside the gene matches: 5. CDR3 nucleotide sequence: TGTGCCAGCGGAGAGACAGGGTCCTACGAGCAGTACTTC. Protein: CASGETGSYEQYF.

The V gene is TRBV2, the J gene TRBJ2-3; 10 bases map to TRBD2. V gave up 2 bases and J gave up 5 bases; unmatched junction bases: 7. This CDR3 spans 16 amino acids. CDR1 SNHLY and CDR2 FYNNEI come from the germline V gene. The CDR3 bases are TGTGCCAGCAGTGAAAGGGTAGCGGGAGGTAGAGATACGCAGTATTTT. Its protein product is CASSERVAGGRDTQYF. The variable domain in full, with the rest retrieved from reference TRBV2 and TRBJ2-3, is EPEVTQTPSHQVTQMGQEVILRCVPISNHLYFYWYRQILGQKVEFLVSFYNNEISEKSEIFDDQFSVERPDGSNFTLKIRSTKLEDSAMYFCASSERVAGGRDTQYFGPGTRLTVL.

The genes are TRBV5-1 and TRBJ2-7; 11 positions match TRBD2. V gave up 4 bases and J gave up 5 bases; unmatched junction bases: 8. The CDR3 consists of 15 residues. Germline V gene data show CDR1 as SGHRS and CDR2 as YFSETQ. This CDR3 is CASSPLGTSGHEQYF. The DNA of the CDR3 is TGCGCCAGCAGCCCGCTCGGGACTAGCGGCCACGAGCAGTACTTC.

V usage is TRBV6-1 and J usage is TRBJ2-2; 9 bases fit TRBD1. Germline CDR1 reads MNHNS; CDR2 reads SASEGT. This CDR3 comprises 15 residues. The junction had 6 bases not matched to a gene; V was cut back by 4 bases and J by 6 bases. The CDR3: CASSAGTGYSGELFF. CDR3 nucleotides: TGTGCCAGCAGTGCCGGGACAGGGTACTCCGGGGAGCTGTTTTTT.

Only a few counts were recorded for this clone. This chain's CDR3 is CASSLSDRENQPQHF. In DNA, the CDR3 is TGTGCCAGCAGTTTATCCGACAGGGAAAATCAGCCCCAGCATTTT. This rearrangement joins TRBV28 to TRBJ1-5, with 7 bases aligning to TRBD1. The V gene's germline CDR1 is MDHEN and CDR2 SYDVKM. The CDR3 extends over 15 amino acids. V was clipped by 1 base and J by 4 bases; unmatched bases: 4. Full variable domain (outside the CDR3, taken from reference TRBV28 and TRBJ1-5): DVKVTQSSRYLVKRTGEKVFLECVQDMDHENMFWYRQDPGLGLRLIYFSYDVKMKEKGDIPEGYSVSREKKERFSLILESASTNQTSMYLCASSLSDRENQPQHFGDGTRLSIL.

The gene calls are TRBV11-2 and TRBJ1-2; tentatively, D is TRBD1 (5 bases). V was trimmed by 5 bases and J by 8 bases, leaving 18 bases between them. The germline V gene has CDR1 SGHAT and CDR2 FQNNGV. The CDR3 covers 14 residues. The DNA of the CDR3 is TGTGCCAGCAGCCCTGCGCGGGGGAGTAGGGGCTACACCTTC. Protein product: CASSPARGSRGYTF.

The rearrangement links TRBV4-1 to TRBJ2-7; D is unclear. V was cut by 0 bases and J by 4 bases, with 7 bases left in between. Germline V gene sequence: CDR1 MGHRA, CDR2 YSYEKL. This CDR3 region has 13 residues. CDR3 DNA sequence: TGCGCCAGCAGCCAAGATCACACATACGAGCAGTACTTC. This sequence encodes CASSQDHTYEQYF.

The chain has TRBV6-1 and TRBJ2-7, with D possibly matching TRBD2 (6 bases). CDR3 length: 12 residues. Trimming took off 10 bases at V and 7 bases at J, with 17 bases between the two ends. Germline values: CDR1 MNHNS, CDR2 SASEGT. CDR3 protein: CAITLGAGEQYF. DNA for the CDR3: TGTGCCATCACCCTAGGGGCGGGGGAGCAGTACTTC.

The V and J genes are TRBV27 and TRBJ2-7, with TRBD2 identical over 10 bases. This CDR3 spans 16 amino acids. V was clipped by 6 bases and J by 3 bases; unmatched bases: 11. CDR1 and CDR2 from the germline V gene are MNHEY and SMNVEV (reference sequence). The CDR3 region is CASSQYGTSDYYEQYF. In nucleotides, the CDR3 is TGTGCCAGCAGCCAATATGGGACTAGCGATTACTACGAGCAGTACTTC.

This chain joins TRBV5-5 and TRBJ2-1, with 12 bases fitting TRBD2. Germline CDR1 is SGHKS and CDR2 is YYEKEE (reference sequence). This CDR3 comprises 15 residues. The junction had 7 bases not matched to a gene; V was cut back by 4 bases and J by 8 bases. The CDR3 sequence is CASSLQTSGRYEQFF. Written as DNA, the CDR3 is TGTGCCAGCAGCCTCCAGACTAGCGGGAGATATGAGCAGTTCTTC.

The J gene is TRBJ2-2, the V gene TRBV6-4; tentative D call: TRBD1 (5 bases). V dropped 8 bases and J dropped 0 bases, with 19 bases sitting between them. CDR3 size: 17 residues. Germline V gene sequence: CDR1 MRHNA, CDR2 SNTAGT. CDR3 region: CASGEDTEYTNTGELFF. In DNA, the CDR3 is TGTGCCAGCGGCGAGGACACGGAATATACGAACACCGGGGAGCTGTTTTTT.

The chain couples TRBV2 to TRBJ1-4; unclear D gene. Germline V gene lookup returns CDR1 SNHLY and CDR2 FYNNEI. V lost 4 bases and J lost 7, with 10 bases in between. The CDR3 is 13 residues long. The CDR3 sequence: CASSAERGEKLFF. The DNA of the CDR3 is TGTGCCAGCAGTGCGGAACGGGGTGAAAAACTGTTTTTT.

V usage is TRBV5-4 and J usage is TRBJ2-5; D is undetermined. The CDR3 has 12 residues. Trimming removed 0 bases at V and 6 bases at J, with 6 bases between. CDR1 is SGHNT, CDR2 YYREEE, per germline (reference sequence). The CDR3 here is CASSLDYQTQYF. In DNA form, the CDR3 reads TGTGCCAGCAGCTTGGACTACCAGACCCAGTACTTC.

The V gene is TRBV19, the J gene TRBJ1-2; 7 bases fit TRBD1. CDR1 is LNHDA, CDR2 SQIVND, per germline (reference sequence). Unmatched junction bases numbered 11, after V lost 5 bases and J lost 2 bases. This CDR3 has 16 amino acids. The CDR3 DNA sequence: TGTGCCAGTAGTTCAGGAGGGACAGTTAGCAACTATGGCTACACCTTC. Translation gives CASSSGGTVSNYGYTF.

The genes are TRBV5-8 and TRBJ2-5; 8 bases match TRBD1. This CDR3 comprises 15 residues. Germline V gene lookup returns CDR1 SGHTS and CDR2 YDEGEE. V was clipped by 4 bases and J by 6 bases; unmatched bases: 11. The CDR3, as DNA: TGTGCCAGCAGCCTCACCCAGGGGGCGCGGAAGACCCAGTACTTC. It specifies CASSLTQGARKTQYF.

V usage is TRBV6-1 and J usage is TRBJ1-5, with D possibly matching TRBD1 (6 bases). V was pared by 4 bases and J by 2 bases, with 12 bases between. This CDR3 is built from 15 residues. Germline-derived CDR1 and CDR2 are MNHNS and SASEGT. CDR3 protein: CASSAGQGGNQPQHF. The CDR3 DNA is TGTGCCAGCAGTGCGGGACAAGGGGGCAATCAGCCCCAGCATTTT.

The rearrangement uses TRBV6-1 and TRBJ1-5, with D maybe TRBD1 (5 bases). Between the trimmed V and J ends, which lost 4 bases and 2 bases, there was a span of 15 bases. CDR1 is MNHNS and CDR2 is SASEGT in the germline V gene. The CDR3 spans 16 residues. CDR3 nucleotides: TGTGCCAGCAGTGCGACAGAATCCTATGGCAATCAGCCCCAGCATTTT. It codes for CASSATESYGNQPQHF.

A single count supports this clone. This sequence joins TRBV28 and TRBJ2-1; 8 bases match TRBD1. The trim removed 1 base at V and 0 bases at J, leaving 5 bases unmatched. The CDR3 consists of 17 residues. Germline loops: CDR1 MDHEN, CDR2 SYDVKM. The chain's CDR3 is CASSLSQGALSYNEQFF. The CDR3 nucleotides are TGTGCCAGCAGTTTATCCCAGGGGGCCCTCTCCTACAATGAGCAGTTCTTC.

The genes are TRBV5-1 and TRBJ1-5; 7 bases align to TRBD1. After removal of 4 bases from V and 5 bases from J, the junction contained 6 bases not matched to a gene. Germline V gives CDR1 SGHRS, CDR2 YFSETQ. The CDR3 covers 14 residues. The CDR3, as DNA: TGCGCCAGCAGCCCCGACAGGGCTGATCAGCCCCAGCATTTT. It encodes CASSPDRADQPQHF.

The J gene is TRBJ1-3, the V gene TRBV27, with 9 bases aligning to TRBD1. The CDR3 loop spans 19 amino acids. Looked up from germline, CDR1 is MNHEY and CDR2 is SMNVEV (reference sequence). The junction had 22 bases not matched to a gene; V was cut back by 9 bases and J by 4 bases. The CDR3 loop is CARTPHRDRVRIYGNTIYF. In DNA form, the CDR3 reads TGTGCCAGGACTCCGCACCGGGACAGGGTAAGAATCTACGGAAACACCATATATTTT.

The V gene is TRBV10-1, the J gene TRBJ2-5, with a tentative D call TRBD2 (6 bases). Per the germline V gene, CDR1 is WNHNN and CDR2 is SYGVQD (reference sequence). This CDR3 region has 13 residues. Trimming took off 3 bases at V and 9 bases at J, with 14 bases between the two ends. In nucleotides, the CDR3 is TGCGCCAGCAGTGACAGGGCCGGGGAGGCCCAGTACTTC. It yields the protein CASSDRAGEAQYF.

This clone was seen ten or more times. This chain links TRBV14 with TRBJ2-7; 15 positions agree with TRBD2. The CDR3 covers 18 residues. The germline CDR1 and CDR2 sequences are SGHDN and FVKESK. V shed 4 bases and J 0 bases; nucleotides not matched to a gene: 7. The CDR3 DNA reads as TGTGCCAGCAGCCCGGGACTAGCGGGGGGCCCGCCCTCCTACGAGCAGTACTTC. It is translated as CASSPGLAGGPPSYEQYF.

This clone was detected only a few times. V and J are TRBV7-9 and TRBJ2-7; D possibly corresponds to TRBD1 (7 bases). This CDR3 region has 14 residues. Germline V gives CDR1 SEHNR, CDR2 FQNEAQ (reference sequence). Trimming cost V 5 bases and J 2 bases, with 13 bases left between them. The CDR3 loop is CASSLGGTAYEQYF. The CDR3, as DNA: TGTGCCAGCAGCCTAGGGGGGACAGCCTACGAGCAGTACTTC.

This sequence joins TRBV28 and TRBJ1-5, with no clear D. Germline-derived CDR1 and CDR2 are MDHEN and SYDVKM. The V gene lost 7 bases and the J gene lost 4 bases, with 11 bases spanning the gap. The CDR3 is 13 residues long. This CDR3 reads CASIYASNQPQHF. In DNA form, the CDR3 reads TGTGCCAGCATCTACGCCTCAAATCAGCCCCAGCATTTT. Filled out from reference TRBV28 and TRBJ1-5, the complete variable domain reads DVKVTQSSRYLVKRTGEKVFLECVQDMDHENMFWYRQDPGLGLRLIYFSYDVKMKEKGDIPEGYSVSREKKERFSLILESASTNQTSMYLCASIYASNQPQHFGDGTRLSIL.